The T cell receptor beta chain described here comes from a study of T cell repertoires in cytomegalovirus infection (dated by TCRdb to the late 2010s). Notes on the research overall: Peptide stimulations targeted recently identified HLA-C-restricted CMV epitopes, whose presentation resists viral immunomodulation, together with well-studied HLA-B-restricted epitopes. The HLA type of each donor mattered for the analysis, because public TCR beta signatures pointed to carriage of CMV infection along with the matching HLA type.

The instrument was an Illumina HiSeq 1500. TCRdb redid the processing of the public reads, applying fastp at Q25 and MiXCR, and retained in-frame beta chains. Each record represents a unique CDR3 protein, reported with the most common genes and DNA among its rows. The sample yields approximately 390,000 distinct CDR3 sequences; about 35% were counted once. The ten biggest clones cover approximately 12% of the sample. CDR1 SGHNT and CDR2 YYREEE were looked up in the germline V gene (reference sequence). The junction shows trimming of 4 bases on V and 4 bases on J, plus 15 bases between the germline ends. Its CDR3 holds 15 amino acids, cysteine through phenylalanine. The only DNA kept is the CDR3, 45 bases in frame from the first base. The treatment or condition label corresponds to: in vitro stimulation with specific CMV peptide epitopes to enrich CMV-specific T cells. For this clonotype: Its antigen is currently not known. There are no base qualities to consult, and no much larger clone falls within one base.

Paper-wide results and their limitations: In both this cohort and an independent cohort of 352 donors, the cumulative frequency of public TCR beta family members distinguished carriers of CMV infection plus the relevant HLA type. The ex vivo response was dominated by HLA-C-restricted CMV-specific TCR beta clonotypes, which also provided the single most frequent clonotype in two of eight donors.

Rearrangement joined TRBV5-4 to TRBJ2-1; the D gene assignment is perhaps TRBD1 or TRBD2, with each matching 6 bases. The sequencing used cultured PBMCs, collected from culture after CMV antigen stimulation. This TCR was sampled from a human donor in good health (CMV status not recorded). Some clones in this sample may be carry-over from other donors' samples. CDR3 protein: CASSPRGAGYNEQFF. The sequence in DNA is TGTGCCAGCAGCCCTAGGGGGGCAGGATACAATGAGCAGTTCTTC. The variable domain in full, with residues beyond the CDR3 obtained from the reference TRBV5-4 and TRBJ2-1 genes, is ETGVTQSPTHLIKTRGQQVTLRCSSQSGHNTVSWYQQALGQGPQFIFQYYREEENGRGNFPPRFSGLQFPNYSSELNVNALELDDSALYLCASSPRGAGYNEQFFGPGTRLTVL.